This TCR beta chain comes out of a study of blood T cell repertoires in COVID-19. Study details: Samples representing acute and convalescent COVID-19 were sourced from the United States, Italy and Spain. PBMCs, B-cell-depleted T cells, or T cells were the source of the cDNA or gDNA that made up the material.

Germline V gene data show CDR1 as SQVTM and CDR2 as ANQGSEA. The CDR3 consists of 11 residues. V lost 6 bases to trimming and J lost 6 bases, with 10 bases between them. The authors' processing: Estimation of nucleated cell counts was performed using reference gene primer amplification. The repertoire was sequenced with immunoSEQ multiplex PCR; TCRdb's copy has only in-frame clones and lacks some. That table gives V, J and clone size, and the DNA gave D and trimming. There are around 180,000 clones in the sample; 65% to 85% occur only once, and approximately 15% lies in the top ten. The receptor was derived from a man aged 60 to 75 with active or convalescent COVID-19. Sample: peripheral blood. J is TRBJ2-3 and V is TRBV29-1; possible D gene TRBD1, 5 bases. CDR3 in DNA: TGCAGCGTCGTTAAGGGGGATACGCAGTATTTT. Encoded protein: CSVVKGDTQYF.